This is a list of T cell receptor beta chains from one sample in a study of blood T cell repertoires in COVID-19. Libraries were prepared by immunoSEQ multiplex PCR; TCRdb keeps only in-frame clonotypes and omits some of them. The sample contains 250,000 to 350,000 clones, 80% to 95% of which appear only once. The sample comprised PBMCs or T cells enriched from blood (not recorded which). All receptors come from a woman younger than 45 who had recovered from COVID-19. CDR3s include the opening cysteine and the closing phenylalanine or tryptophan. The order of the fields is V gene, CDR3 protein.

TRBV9	CASSSRGGYTF
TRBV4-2	CASSQVGRFNTEAFF
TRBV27	CASSLNVAGAETQYF
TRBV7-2	CASTIRNTGELFF
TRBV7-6	CASSRDYRGPQETQYF
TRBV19	CASSKGWDSHEKLFF
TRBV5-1	CASSLGLAGQETQYF
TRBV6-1	CASSELPGAANQPQHF
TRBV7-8	CASSLQRDAQFF
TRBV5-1	CASSLGGTGMAAYEQYF
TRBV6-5	CASSYLDRRNYGYTF
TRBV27	CASNFGGLAGRVDNEQFF
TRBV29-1	CSVLTLAGSYEQYF
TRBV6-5	CASKERVWEDTQYF
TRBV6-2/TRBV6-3	CASSEVAWMNTEAFF
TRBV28	CASATRQGKNGYTF
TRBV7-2	CASSLARLRRGTGELFF
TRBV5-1	CASSPTGETQYF